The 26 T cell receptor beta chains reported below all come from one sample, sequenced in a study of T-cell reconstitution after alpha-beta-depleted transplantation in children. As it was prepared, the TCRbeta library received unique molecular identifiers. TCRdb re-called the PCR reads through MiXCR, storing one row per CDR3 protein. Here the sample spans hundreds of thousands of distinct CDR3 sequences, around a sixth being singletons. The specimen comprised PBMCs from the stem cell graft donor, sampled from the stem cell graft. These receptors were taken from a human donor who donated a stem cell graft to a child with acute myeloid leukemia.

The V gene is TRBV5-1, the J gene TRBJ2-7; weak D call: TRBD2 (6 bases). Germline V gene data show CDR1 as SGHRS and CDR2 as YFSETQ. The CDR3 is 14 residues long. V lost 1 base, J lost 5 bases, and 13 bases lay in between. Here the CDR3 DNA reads TGCGCCAGCAGCTTGAGGCGGGGTGAAGACGAGCAGTACTTC. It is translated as CASSLRRGEDEQYF.

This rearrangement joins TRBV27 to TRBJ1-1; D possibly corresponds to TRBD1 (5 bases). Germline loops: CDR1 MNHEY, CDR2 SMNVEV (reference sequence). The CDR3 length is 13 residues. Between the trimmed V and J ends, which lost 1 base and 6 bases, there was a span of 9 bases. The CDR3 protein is CASSLFPGAEAFF. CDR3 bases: TGTGCCAGCAGTTTATTTCCGGGGGCTGAAGCTTTCTTT.

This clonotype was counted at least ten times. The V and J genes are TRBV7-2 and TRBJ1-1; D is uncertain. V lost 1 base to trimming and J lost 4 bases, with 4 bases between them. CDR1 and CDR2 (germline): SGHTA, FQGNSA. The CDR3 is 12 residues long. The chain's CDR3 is CASSLVATEAFF. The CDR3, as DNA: TGTGCCAGCAGCTTAGTGGCCACTGAAGCTTTCTTT.

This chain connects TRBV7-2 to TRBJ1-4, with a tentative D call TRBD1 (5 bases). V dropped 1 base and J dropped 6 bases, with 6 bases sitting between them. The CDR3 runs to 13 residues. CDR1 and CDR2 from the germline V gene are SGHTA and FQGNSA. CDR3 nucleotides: TGTGCCAGCAGCTTAGGGGGGTATGAAAAACTGTTTTTT. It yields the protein CASSLGGYEKLFF.

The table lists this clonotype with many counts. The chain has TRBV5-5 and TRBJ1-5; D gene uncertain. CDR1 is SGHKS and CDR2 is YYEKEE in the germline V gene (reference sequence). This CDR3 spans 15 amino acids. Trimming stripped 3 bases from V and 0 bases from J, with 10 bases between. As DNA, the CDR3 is TGTGCCAGCAGCTCGCAGATCTATAGCAATCAGCCCCAGCATTTT. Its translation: CASSSQIYSNQPQHF.

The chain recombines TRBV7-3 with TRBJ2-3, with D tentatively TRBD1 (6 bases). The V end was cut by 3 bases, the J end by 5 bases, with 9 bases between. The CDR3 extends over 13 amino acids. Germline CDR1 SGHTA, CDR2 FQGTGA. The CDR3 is CASSFRGEDTQYF. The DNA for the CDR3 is TGTGCCAGCAGCTTCAGGGGAGAAGATACGCAGTATTTT.

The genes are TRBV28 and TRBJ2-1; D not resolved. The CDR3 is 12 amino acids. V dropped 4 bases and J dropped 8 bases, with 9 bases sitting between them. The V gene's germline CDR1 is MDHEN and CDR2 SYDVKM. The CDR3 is CASSSPIDEQFF. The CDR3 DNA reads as TGTGCCAGCAGTTCGCCAATCGATGAGCAGTTCTTC.

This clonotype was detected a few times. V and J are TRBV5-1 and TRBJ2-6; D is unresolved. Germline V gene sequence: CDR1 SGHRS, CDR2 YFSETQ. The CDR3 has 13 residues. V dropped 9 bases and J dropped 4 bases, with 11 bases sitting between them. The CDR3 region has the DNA TGCGCCACTAAAATTGGAGGGGCCAACGTCCTGACTTTC. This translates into CATKIGGANVLTF.

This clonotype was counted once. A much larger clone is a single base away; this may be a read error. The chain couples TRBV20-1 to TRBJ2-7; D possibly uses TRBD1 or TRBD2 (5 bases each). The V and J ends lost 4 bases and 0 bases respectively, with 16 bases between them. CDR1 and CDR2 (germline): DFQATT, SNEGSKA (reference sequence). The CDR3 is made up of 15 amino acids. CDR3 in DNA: TGCAGTGCTACAGTTCCGGGACCGAGCTCCTACGAGCAGTACGTC. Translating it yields CSATVPGPSSYEQYV.

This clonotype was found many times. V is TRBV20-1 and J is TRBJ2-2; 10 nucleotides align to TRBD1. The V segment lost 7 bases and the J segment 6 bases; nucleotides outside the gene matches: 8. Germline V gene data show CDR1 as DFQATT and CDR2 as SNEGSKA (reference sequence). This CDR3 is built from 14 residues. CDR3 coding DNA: TGCAGTGTCCTTTCCGGGACAGGGGCCGGGGAGCTGTTTTTT. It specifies CSVLSGTGAGELFF.

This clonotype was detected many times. CDR3 region: CSVPGQRNQPQHF. The DNA of the CDR3 is TGCAGTGTTCCCGGACAGCGCAATCAGCCCCAGCATTTT. J is TRBJ1-5 and V is TRBV20-1; possibly TRBD1 for D (6 bases). V was shortened by 7 bases and J by 2 bases, with 12 bases between the two germline ends. The CDR3 sequence is 13 residues long. The V gene's germline CDR1 is DFQATT and CDR2 SNEGSKA (reference sequence).

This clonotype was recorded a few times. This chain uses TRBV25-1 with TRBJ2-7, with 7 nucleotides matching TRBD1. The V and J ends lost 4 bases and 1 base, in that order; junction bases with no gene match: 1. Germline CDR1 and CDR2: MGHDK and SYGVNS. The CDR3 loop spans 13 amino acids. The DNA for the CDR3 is TGTGCCAGCAGTGGACAGGGATCCTACGAGCAGTACGTC. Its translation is CASSGQGSYEQYV.

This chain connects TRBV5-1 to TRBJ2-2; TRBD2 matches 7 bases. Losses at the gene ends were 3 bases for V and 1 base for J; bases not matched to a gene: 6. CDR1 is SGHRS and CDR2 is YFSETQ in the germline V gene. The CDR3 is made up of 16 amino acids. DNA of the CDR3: TGCGCCAGCAGCTCGATGAGGGAGGGGAACACCGGGGAGCTGTTTTTT. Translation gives CASSSMREGNTGELFF.

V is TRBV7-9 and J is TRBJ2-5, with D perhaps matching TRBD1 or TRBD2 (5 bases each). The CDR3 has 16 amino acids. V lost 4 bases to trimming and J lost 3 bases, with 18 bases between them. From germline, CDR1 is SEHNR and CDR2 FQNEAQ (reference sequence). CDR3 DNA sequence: TGTGCCAGCAGCTGGGACCTCAGCTTCGGGGAAGAGACCCAGTACTTC. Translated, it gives CASSWDLSFGEETQYF.

CDR3 DNA sequence: TGTGCCAGCAGCACCGGGACAGACCCTTCCTACGAGCAGTACTTC. It encodes CASSTGTDPSYEQYF. The chain employs TRBV7-7 and TRBJ2-7; 7 bases agree with TRBD1. V dropped 5 bases and J dropped 1; count of bases not matched to a gene: 8. Per the germline V gene, CDR1 is SSHAT and CDR2 is FNYEAQ (reference sequence). The CDR3 loop spans 15 amino acids.

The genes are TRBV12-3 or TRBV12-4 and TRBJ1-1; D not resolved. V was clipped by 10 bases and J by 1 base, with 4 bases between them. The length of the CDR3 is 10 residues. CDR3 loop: CANSNTEAFF. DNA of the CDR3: TGTGCCAACTCGAACACTGAAGCTTTCTTT.

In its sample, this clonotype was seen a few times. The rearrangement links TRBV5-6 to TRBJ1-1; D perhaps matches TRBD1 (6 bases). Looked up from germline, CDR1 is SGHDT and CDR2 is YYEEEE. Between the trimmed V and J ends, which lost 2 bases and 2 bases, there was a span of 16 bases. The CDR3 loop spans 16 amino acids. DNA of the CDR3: TGTGCCAGCAGCTTCAATCCGGGGGCGAAAAACACTGAAGCTTTCTTT. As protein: CASSFNPGAKNTEAFF.

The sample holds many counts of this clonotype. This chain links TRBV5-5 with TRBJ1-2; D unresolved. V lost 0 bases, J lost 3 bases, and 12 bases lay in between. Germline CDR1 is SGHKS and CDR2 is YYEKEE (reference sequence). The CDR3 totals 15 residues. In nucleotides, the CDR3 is TGTGCCAGCAGCTTGGCGTCGGCAGGAGACTATGGCTACACCTTC. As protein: CASSLASAGDYGYTF.

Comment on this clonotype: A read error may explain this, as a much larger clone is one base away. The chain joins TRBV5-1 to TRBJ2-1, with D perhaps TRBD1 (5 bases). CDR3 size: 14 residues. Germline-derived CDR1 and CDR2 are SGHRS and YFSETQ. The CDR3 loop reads CASSLGQGRNDQFF. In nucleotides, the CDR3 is TGCGCCAGCAGCTTGGGGCAGGGCCGTAATGACCAGTTCTTC.

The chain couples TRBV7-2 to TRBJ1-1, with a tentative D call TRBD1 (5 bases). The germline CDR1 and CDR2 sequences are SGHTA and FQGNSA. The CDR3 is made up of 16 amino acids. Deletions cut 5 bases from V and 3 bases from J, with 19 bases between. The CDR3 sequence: CASSPEGRKGYTEAFF. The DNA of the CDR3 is TGTGCCAGCAGCCCGGAAGGCAGGAAGGGGTACACTGAAGCTTTCTTT.

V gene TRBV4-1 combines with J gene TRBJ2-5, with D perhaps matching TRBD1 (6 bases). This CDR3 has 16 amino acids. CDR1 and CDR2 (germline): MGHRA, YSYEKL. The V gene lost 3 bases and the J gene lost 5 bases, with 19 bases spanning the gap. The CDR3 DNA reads TGCGCCAGCAGCCACTACCCAGCCTCAGGGGCCGAGACCCAGTACTTC. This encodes CASSHYPASGAETQYF.

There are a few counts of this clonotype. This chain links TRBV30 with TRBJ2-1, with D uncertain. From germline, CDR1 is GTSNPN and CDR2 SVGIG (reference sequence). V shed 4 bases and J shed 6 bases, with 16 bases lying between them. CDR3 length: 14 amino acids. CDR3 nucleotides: TGTGCCTGGACGTCCGCAACCCTGGGCAATGAGCAGTTCTTC. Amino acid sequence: CAWTSATLGNEQFF.

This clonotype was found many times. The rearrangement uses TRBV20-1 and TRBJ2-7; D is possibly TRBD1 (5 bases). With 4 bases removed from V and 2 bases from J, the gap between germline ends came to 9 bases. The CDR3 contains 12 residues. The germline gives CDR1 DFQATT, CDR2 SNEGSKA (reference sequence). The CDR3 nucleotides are TGCAGTGCTAAGACAGAGACCTACGAGCAGTACTTC. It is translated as CSAKTETYEQYF.

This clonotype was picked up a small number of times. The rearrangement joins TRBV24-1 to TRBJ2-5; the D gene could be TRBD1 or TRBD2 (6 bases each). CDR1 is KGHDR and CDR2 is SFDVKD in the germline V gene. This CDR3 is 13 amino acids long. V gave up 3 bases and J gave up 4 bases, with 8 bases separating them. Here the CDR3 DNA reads TGTGCCACCAGTGATGAGGGGGGAGAGACCCAGTACTTC. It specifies CATSDEGGETQYF.

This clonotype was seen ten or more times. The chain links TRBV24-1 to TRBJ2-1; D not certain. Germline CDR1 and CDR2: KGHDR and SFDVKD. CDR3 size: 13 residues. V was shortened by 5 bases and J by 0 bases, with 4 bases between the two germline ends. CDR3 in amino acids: CATSVTSYNEQFF. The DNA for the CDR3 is TGTGCCACCAGTGTCACCTCCTACAATGAGCAGTTCTTC.

The CDR3 loop reads CASSFSGGEYNEQFF. CDR3 nucleotides: TGCGCCAGCAGCTTCAGCGGGGGGGAGTACAATGAGCAGTTCTTC. V and J are TRBV5-1 and TRBJ2-1; 10 bases are a match to TRBD2. The ends lost 2 bases at V and 4 bases at J; junction bases unmatched: 3. Germline V gene data show CDR1 as SGHRS and CDR2 as YFSETQ. The CDR3 contains 15 residues.